The clone carrying this T cell receptor (beta chain) has a handful of counts. Its cognate antigen is unknown. The data originate from a study of cytomegalovirus exposure and HLA in healthy donors. Regarding the study as a whole: The study labeled more than 150 TCR beta chains cytomegalovirus-associated. Association with HLA alleles at 0.05 false discovery rate was found for 15,000 to 20,000 TCR beta sequences in a later analysis.

The PCR made use of 60 Vbeta and 13 Jbeta primers. Using immunoSEQ multiplex PCR, the repertoire was profiled, and TCRdb retains in-frame clones only, with some absent. The table shows 210,000 or so clones, with under 85% occurring only once. Trimming removed 2 bases at V and 1 base at J, with 9 bases between. Germline V gene sequence: CDR1 SGHRS, CDR2 YFSETQ. The CDR3 runs 14 residues. The V gene is TRBV5-1, the J gene TRBJ1-1; D is perhaps TRBD1 (5 bases). What was sequenced was PBMCs. This TCR was recovered from a woman aged 45-59 years in good health and CMV-seropositive. CDR3 in amino acids: CASSLGEENTEAFF. The CDR3 region has the DNA TGCGCCAGCAGCTTAGGGGAAGAGAACACTGAAGCTTTCTTT.